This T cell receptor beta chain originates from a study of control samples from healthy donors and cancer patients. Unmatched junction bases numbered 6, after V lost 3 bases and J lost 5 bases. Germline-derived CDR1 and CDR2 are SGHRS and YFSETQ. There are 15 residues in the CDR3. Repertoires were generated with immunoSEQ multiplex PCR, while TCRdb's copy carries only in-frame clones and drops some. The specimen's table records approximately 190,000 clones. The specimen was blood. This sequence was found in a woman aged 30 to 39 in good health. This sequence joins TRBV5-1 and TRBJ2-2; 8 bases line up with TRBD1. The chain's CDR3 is CASSSGQGGTGELFF. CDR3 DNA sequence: TGCGCCAGCAGCTCTGGACAGGGTGGGACCGGGGAGCTGTTTTTT.